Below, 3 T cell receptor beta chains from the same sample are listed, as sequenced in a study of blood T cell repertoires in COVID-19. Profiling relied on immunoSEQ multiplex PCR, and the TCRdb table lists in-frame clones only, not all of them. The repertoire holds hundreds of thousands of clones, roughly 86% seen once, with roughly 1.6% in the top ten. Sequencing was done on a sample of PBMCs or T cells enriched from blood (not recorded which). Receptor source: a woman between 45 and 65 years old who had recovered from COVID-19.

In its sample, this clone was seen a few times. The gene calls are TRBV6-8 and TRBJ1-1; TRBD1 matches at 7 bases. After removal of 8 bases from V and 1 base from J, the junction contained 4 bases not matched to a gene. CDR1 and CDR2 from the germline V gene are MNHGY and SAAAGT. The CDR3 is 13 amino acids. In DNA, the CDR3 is TGTGCCAGCGCCTACAGGGGGAACACTGAAGCTTTCTTT. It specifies CASAYRGNTEAFF.

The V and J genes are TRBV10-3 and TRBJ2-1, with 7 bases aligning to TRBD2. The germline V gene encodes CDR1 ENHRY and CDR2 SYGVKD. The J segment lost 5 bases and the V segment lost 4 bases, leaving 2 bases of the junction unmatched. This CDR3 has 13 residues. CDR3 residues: CAISAGLNNEQFF. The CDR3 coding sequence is TGTGCCATCAGTGCGGGACTAAACAATGAGCAGTTCTTC.

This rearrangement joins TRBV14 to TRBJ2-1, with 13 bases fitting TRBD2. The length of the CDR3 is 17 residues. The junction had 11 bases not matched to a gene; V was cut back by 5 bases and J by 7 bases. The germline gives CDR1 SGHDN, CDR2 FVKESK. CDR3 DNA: TGTGCCAGCAGCGGCCGGAAGGGACTAGCGGGATTAAATGAGCAGTTCTTC. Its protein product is CASSGRKGLAGLNEQFF.